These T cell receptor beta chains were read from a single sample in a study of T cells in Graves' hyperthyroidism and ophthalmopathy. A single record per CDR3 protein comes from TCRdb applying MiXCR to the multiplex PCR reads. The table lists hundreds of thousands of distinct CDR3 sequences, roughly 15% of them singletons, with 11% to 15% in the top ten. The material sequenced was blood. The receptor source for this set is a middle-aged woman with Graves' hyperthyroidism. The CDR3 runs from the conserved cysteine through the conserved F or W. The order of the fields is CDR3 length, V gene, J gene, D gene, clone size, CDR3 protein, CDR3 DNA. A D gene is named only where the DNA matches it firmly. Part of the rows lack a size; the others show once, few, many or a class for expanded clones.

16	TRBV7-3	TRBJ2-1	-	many	CASSLNGGVSYNEQFF	TGTGCCAGCAGCTTAAATGGCGGGGTGTCCTACAATGAGCAGTTCTTC
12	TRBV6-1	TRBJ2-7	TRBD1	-	CASSTGVHEQYF	TGTGCCAGCAGTACAGGGGTCCACGAGCAGTACTTC
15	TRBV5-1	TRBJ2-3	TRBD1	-	CASSLWGTGTDTQYF	TGCGCCAGCAGCCTGTGGGGGACAGGCACAGATACGCAGTATTTT
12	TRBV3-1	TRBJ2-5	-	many	CASSQGVQTQYF	TGTGCCAGCAGCCAAGGGGTCCAGACCCAGTACTTC
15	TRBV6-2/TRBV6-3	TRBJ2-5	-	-	CASRPSGTMGETQYF	TGTGCCAGCAGACCAAGCGGAACCATGGGGGAGACCCAGTACTTC
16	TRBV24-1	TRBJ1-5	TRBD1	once	CATSEAGQGMNQPQHF	TGTGCCACCAGTGAGGCGGGACAGGGGATGAATCAGCCCCAGCATTTT
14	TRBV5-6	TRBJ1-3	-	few	CASSLQQGGNTIYF	TGTGCCAGCAGCTTGCAGCAGGGGGGAAACACCATATATTTT
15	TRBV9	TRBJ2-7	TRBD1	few	CASSEAPGQGYEQYF	TGTGCCAGCAGCGAGGCCCCGGGACAGGGCTACGAGCAGTACTTC
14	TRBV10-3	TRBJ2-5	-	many	CAISESGTEETQYF	TGTGCCATCAGTGAGTCCGGGACGGAAGAGACCCAGTACTTC
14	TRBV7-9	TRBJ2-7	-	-	CASSHPGLSYEQYF	TGTGCCAGCAGCCATCCGGGACTCTCCTACGAGCAGTACTTC
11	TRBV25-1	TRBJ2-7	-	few	CASKLYDEQYF	TGTGCCAGCAAACTTTACGACGAGCAGTACTTC
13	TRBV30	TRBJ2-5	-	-	CAWSVQGRETQYF	TGTGCCTGGAGTGTACAAGGGCGGGAGACCCAGTACTTC
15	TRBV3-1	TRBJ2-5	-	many	CASSQDSDFQETQYF	TGTGCCAGCAGCCAAGATTCCGACTTTCAAGAGACCCAGTACTTC
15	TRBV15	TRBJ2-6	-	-	CATSREDSGANVLTF	TGTGCCACCAGCAGAGAGGACTCTGGGGCCAACGTCCTGACTTTC
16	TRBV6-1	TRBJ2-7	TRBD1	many	CASSDWGTVSSYEQYF	TGTGCCAGCAGTGACTGGGGGACAGTAAGCTCCTACGAGCAGTACTTC
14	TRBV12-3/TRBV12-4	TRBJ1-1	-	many	CASTSTIGNTEAFF	TGTGCCAGCACTTCCACTATTGGGAACACTGAAGCTTTCTTT
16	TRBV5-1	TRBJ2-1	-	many	CASSLRPQGPHNEQFF	TGCGCCAGCAGCTTGCGGCCGCAAGGGCCCCACAATGAGCAGTTCTTC
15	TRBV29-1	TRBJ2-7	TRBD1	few	CSVEGGQGASYEQYF	TGCAGCGTTGAAGGGGGACAGGGGGCCTCCTACGAGCAGTACTTC
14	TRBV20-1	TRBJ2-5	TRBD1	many	CSAPDRARGETQYF	TGCAGTGCTCCGGACAGGGCTAGGGGAGAGACCCAGTACTTC
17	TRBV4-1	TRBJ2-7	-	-	CASSQDLTGSVYHEQYF	TGCGCCAGCAGCCAAGATCTAACGGGGAGTGTATACCACGAGCAGTACTTC
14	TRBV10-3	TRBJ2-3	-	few	CAISDGISTDTQYF	TGTGCCATCAGTGACGGCATTAGCACAGATACGCAGTATTTT
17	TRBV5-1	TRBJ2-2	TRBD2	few	CASSLSGSRVWTGELFF	TGCGCCAGCAGCTTGAGCGGGAGTAGAGTTTGGACCGGGGAGCTGTTTTTT
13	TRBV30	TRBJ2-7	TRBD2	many	CAWRRLAGDEQYF	TGTGCCTGGAGGAGACTAGCGGGAGACGAGCAGTACTTC
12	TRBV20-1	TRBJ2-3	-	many	CSARTGGGTQYF	TGCAGTGCTAGGACGGGGGGCGGCACGCAGTATTTT
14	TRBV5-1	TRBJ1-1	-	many	CASSQWTAPTEAFF	TGCGCCAGCAGCCAATGGACAGCTCCCACTGAAGCTTTCTTT
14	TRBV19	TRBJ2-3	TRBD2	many	CASSRAGGPDTQYF	TGTGCCAGCTCTCGTGCGGGAGGGCCAGATACGCAGTATTTT
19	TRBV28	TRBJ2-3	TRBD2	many	CASSPIRGTSGRAADTQYF	TGTGCCAGCAGTCCTATCCGGGGGACTAGCGGGAGGGCCGCAGATACGCAGTATTTT
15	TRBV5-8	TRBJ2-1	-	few	CASSLNGYSYNEQFF	TGTGCCAGCAGCTTGAACGGATACTCCTACAATGAGCAGTTCTTC
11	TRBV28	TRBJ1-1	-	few	CASMYAAEAFF	TGTGCCAGCATGTATGCAGCTGAAGCTTTCTTT
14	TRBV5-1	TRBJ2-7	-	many	CASSVNRVTSEQYF	TGCGCCAGCAGCGTGAACAGGGTAACCAGCGAGCAGTACTTC
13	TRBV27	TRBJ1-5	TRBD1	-	CASGQGGHQPQHF	TGTGCCAGCGGGCAGGGGGGTCATCAGCCCCAGCATTTT
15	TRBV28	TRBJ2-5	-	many	CASTLSGLNEETQYF	TGTGCCAGCACTTTAAGCGGACTAAACGAAGAGACCCAGTACTTC
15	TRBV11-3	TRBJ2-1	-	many	CASSLDPVAYNEQFF	TGTGCCAGCAGCTTAGACCCTGTCGCCTACAATGAGCAGTTCTTC
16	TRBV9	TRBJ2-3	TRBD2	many	CASSAGTSGSTDTQYF	TGTGCCAGCAGTGCCGGGACTAGCGGGAGCACAGATACGCAGTATTTT
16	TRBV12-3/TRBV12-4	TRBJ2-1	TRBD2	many	CASSSGGGDSYNEQFF	TGTGCCAGCAGCTCGGGGGGGGGAGATTCCTACAATGAGCAGTTCTTC
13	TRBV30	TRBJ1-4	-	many	CAWSLDANEKLFF	TGTGCCTGGAGTCTGGATGCTAATGAAAAACTGTTTTTT
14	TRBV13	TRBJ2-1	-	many	CASSHQTGYNEQFF	TGTGCCAGCAGCCATCAGACCGGGTACAATGAGCAGTTCTTC
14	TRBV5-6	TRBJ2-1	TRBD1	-	CASSPTGLSDEQFF	TGTGCCAGCAGCCCGACAGGGTTGAGTGATGAGCAGTTCTTC
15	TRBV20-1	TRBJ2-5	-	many	CSNSHGTWYQETQYF	TGCAGTAATTCTCACGGGACATGGTACCAAGAGACCCAGTACTTC
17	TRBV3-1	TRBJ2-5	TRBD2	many	CASSQDRASGREETQYF	TGTGCCAGCAGCCAAGACAGGGCTAGCGGGAGAGAAGAGACCCAGTACTTC
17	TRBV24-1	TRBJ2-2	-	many	CATSDFSRAGATGELFF	TGTGCCACCAGTGATTTTAGTAGGGCAGGGGCCACCGGGGAGCTGTTTTTT
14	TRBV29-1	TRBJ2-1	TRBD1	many	CSVRPGTGGNEQFF	TGCAGCGTTCGACCCGGGACAGGGGGCAATGAGCAGTTCTTC
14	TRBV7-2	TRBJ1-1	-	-	CASYGGADRGGAFF	TGTGCCAGCTACGGAGGGGCTGACCGCGGTGGAGCTTTCTTT
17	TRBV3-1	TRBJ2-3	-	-	CASSQSMDLDWADTQYF	TGTGCCAGCAGCCAATCGATGGACCTCGATTGGGCAGATACGCAGTATTTT
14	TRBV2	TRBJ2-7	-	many	CASSDSRQTYEQYF	TGTGCCAGCAGTGACTCGCGGCAAACCTACGAGCAGTACTTC
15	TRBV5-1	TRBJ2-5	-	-	CASSLGGIGVGTQYF	TGCGCCAGCAGCTTAGGGGGAATCGGTGTAGGGACCCAGTACTTC
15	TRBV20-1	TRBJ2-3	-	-	CSAHQSGSRTDTQYF	TGCAGTGCCCACCAAAGCGGGTCGCGCACAGATACGCAGTATTTT
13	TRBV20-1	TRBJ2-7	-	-	CSASQGRAYEQYF	TGCAGTGCTAGTCAGGGTAGGGCCTACGAGCAGTACTTC
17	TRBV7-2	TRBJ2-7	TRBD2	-	CASSLGELAGGSYEQYF	TGTGCCAGCAGCTTAGGGGAACTAGCGGGCGGCTCCTACGAGCAGTACTTC
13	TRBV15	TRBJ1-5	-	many	CATSRAGVQPQHF	TGTGCCACCAGCAGAGCCGGGGTTCAGCCCCAGCATTTT
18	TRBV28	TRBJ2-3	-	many	CASSFWTATSASTDTQYF	TGTGCCAGCAGTTTCTGGACAGCGACCTCAGCTAGCACAGATACGCAGTATTTT
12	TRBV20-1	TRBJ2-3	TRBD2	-	CSLSSGRGAQYF	TGCAGTCTAAGTAGCGGGAGGGGCGCGCAGTATTTT
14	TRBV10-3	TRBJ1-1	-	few	CAISEPAVGPEAFF	TGTGCCATCAGTGAGCCCGCGGTTGGGCCTGAAGCTTTCTTT
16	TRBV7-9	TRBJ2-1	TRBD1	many	CASRGRGDRVLDEQFF	TGTGCCAGCAGAGGGAGGGGGGACAGGGTCCTCGATGAGCAGTTCTTC
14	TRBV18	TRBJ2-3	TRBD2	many	CASSPREGQDTQYF	TGTGCCAGCTCACCGCGGGAGGGCCAAGATACGCAGTATTTT
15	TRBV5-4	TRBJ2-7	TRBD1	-	CASSTGTGMIYEQYF	TGTGCCAGCAGCACTGGGACAGGGATGATCTACGAGCAGTACTTC
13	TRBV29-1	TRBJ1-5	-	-	CSVVGIGGQPQHF	TGCAGCGTTGTAGGGATCGGGGGTCAGCCCCAGCATTTT
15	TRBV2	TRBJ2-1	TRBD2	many	CASSEMAGGFNEQFF	TGTGCCAGCAGTGAAATGGCGGGAGGGTTCAATGAGCAGTTCTTC